A single sample gave rise to the 18 T cell receptor beta chains below, sequenced in a study of blood T cells in healthy people across ages (dated by TCRdb to between 2014 and 2017). The library was built by means of 5' RACE. Sequenced on an Illumina HiSeq 2500. A second PCR of roughly 6 to 12 cycles was performed with a sample-barcoded 5' primer and a J-beta primer mix. The public reads were quality trimmed at Q25 with fastp and then assembled into clones with MiXCR by TCRdb, keeping productive beta chains. Duplicate CDR3 protein sequences are folded into a single record with the most common DNA and genes. The sample includes 600,000 to 850,000 distinct CDR3 sequences, with 25% observed a single time. 9.4% of the sample comes from the top ten. These data were also filed under a second study, of T cells of mothers and their children.

The source material was blood. All receptors come from a boy younger than 18 in good health.

This clonotype came up a few times. CDR3 DNA sequence: TGTGCCACCTTCCGGGACGGGGCCAAAAACATTCAGTACTTC. Amino acid sequence: CATFRDGAKNIQYF. The rearrangement uses TRBV28 and TRBJ2-4; D may be TRBD1 or TRBD2 (5 bases each). The CDR3 length is 14 residues. With 10 bases removed from V and 1 base from J, the gap between germline ends came to 14 bases. Germline values: CDR1 MDHEN, CDR2 SYDVKM.

This clonotype was detected only a few times. V usage is TRBV6-6 and J usage is TRBJ2-5, with D maybe TRBD2 (6 bases). The end of the DNA aligns better with TRBJ2-1, so the J call may be wrong. This CDR3 comprises 16 residues. CDR1 and CDR2 from the germline V gene are MNHNY and SVGAGI (reference sequence). The CDR3 region is CASSYLLGGSGNEQFF. CDR3 DNA: TGTGCCAGCAGTTACCTACTCGGGGGAAGTGGCAATGAGCAGTTCTTC.

This clonotype occurred a few times. The rearrangement joins TRBV3-1 to TRBJ2-1; 12 nucleotides match TRBD2. Germline CDR1 and CDR2: LGHDT and YNNKEL (reference sequence). The CDR3 loop spans 19 amino acids. After removal of 0 bases from V and 0 bases from J, the junction contained 6 bases not matched to a gene. The DNA of the CDR3 is TGTGCCAGCAGCCAAGAACGTCTAGCGGGAGGGAGCTCCTACAATGAGCAGTTCTTC. It specifies CASSQERLAGGSSYNEQFF.

Only a few counts were recorded for this clonotype. The chain combines TRBV7-2 with TRBJ2-7; no clear D. The germline V gene encodes CDR1 SGHTA and CDR2 FQGNSA. This CDR3 contains 13 residues. V was pared by 4 bases and J by 7 bases, with 14 bases between. CDR3 nucleotides: TGTGCCAGCAGCTCCCCGAACATTGTGGAGCAGTACTTC. Protein: CASSSPNIVEQYF. Complete variable domain (other parts from reference TRBV7-2 and TRBJ2-7): GAGVSQSPSNKVTEKGKDVELRCDPISGHTALYWYRQSLGQGLEFLIYFQGNSAPDKSGLPSDRFSAERTGGSVSTLTIQRTQQEDSAVYLCASSSPNIVEQYFGPGTRLTVT.

This clonotype was counted between two and nine times. For the CDR3, the DNA is TGCAGCGTTCGATCAGGCCTCCTCGGAACCCAGTACTTC. Translation gives CSVRSGLLGTQYF. The chain uses TRBV29-1 and TRBJ2-5, with unresolved D. V was trimmed by 5 bases and J by 8 bases, leaving 18 bases between them. Germline CDR1 is SQVTM and CDR2 is ANQGSEA. The length of the CDR3 is 13 residues.

V and J are TRBV7-2 and TRBJ2-1; 7 bases fit TRBD1. V lost 5 bases, J lost 7 bases, and 11 bases stayed unmatched. CDR1 is SGHTA and CDR2 is FQGNSA in the germline V gene. The CDR3 consists of 15 residues. Written as DNA, the CDR3 is TGTGCCAGCAGCCTCTTTTTCGGGGACAGTAATGAGCAGTTCTTC. Its protein product is CASSLFFGDSNEQFF.

This clonotype was detected a few times. This chain connects TRBV20-1 to TRBJ2-5, with D perhaps TRBD1 (6 bases). V was shortened by 4 bases and J by 2 bases, with 14 bases between the two germline ends. The CDR3 is 14 residues long. The germline V gene has CDR1 DFQATT and CDR2 SNEGSKA (reference sequence). The DNA of the CDR3 is TGCAGTGCTACCAGACAGGCGATTCAAGAGACCCAGTACTTC. As protein: CSATRQAIQETQYF.

This clonotype was found many times. CDR3 amino acids: CASSVGTSGALGNEQFF. DNA of the CDR3: TGTGCCAGCAGCGTAGGGACTAGCGGGGCATTGGGCAATGAGCAGTTCTTC. The chain joins TRBV9 to TRBJ2-1; TRBD2 matches 12 bases. V lost 0 bases and J lost 6; bases outside the gene matches: 7. Germline-derived CDR1 and CDR2 are SGDLS and YYNGEE. This CDR3 has 17 residues.

This clonotype came up a few times. J is TRBJ1-1 and V is TRBV12-3 or TRBV12-4; no firm D call. Trimming took off 3 bases at V and 4 bases at J, with 15 bases between the two ends. The CDR3 contains 15 residues. In DNA form, the CDR3 reads TGTGCCAGCAGTTTTATCGGGATCGGGAGCACTGAAGCTTTCTTT. It specifies CASSFIGIGSTEAFF.

The J gene is TRBJ1-2, the V gene TRBV7-9; D uncertain. This CDR3 spans 12 amino acids. With 2 bases removed from V and 6 bases from J, the gap between germline ends came to 7 bases. The germline V gene encodes CDR1 SEHNR and CDR2 FQNEAQ (reference sequence). The CDR3 DNA reads as TGTGCCAGCAGCTTAATGGGGAATGGCTACACCTTC. It specifies CASSLMGNGYTF.

The J gene is TRBJ2-6, the V gene TRBV6-5; D call uncertain. Trimming cost V 2 bases and J 2 bases, with 1 base left between them. The CDR3 has 13 amino acids. Germline CDR1 and CDR2: MNHEY and SVGAGI. The CDR3 coding sequence is TGTGCCAGCAGTTACCCTGGGGCCAACGTCCTGACTTTC. The encoded protein is CASSYPGANVLTF.

This clonotype was recorded only once. The chain carries TRBV12-3 or TRBV12-4 and TRBJ2-7, with TRBD1 as a possible D gene (6 bases). CDR3 size: 12 residues. Trimming took off 8 bases at V and 3 bases at J, with 11 bases between the two ends. CDR3 residues: CASGLQGYEQYF. In DNA form, the CDR3 reads TGTGCCAGCGGATTACAGGGCTACGAGCAGTACTTC.

This clonotype has only a few counts. The chain couples TRBV4-1 to TRBJ2-1; TRBD2 aligns across 7 bases. Germline V lookup: CDR1 MGHRA, CDR2 YSYEKL. V shed 0 bases and J 3 bases; nucleotides not matched to a gene: 5. This CDR3 is 16 amino acids long. CDR3 coding DNA: TGCGCCAGCAGCCAAGATCGCGGGAGTAACTACAATGAGCAGTTCTTC. Its protein product is CASSQDRGSNYNEQFF.

The chain recombines TRBV28 with TRBJ1-5, with D maybe TRBD1 (5 bases). This CDR3 spans 14 amino acids. With 2 bases removed from V and 3 bases from J, the gap between germline ends came to 8 bases. Germline CDR1 MDHEN, CDR2 SYDVKM. This CDR3 reads CASSLQGFNQPQHF. The CDR3 coding sequence is TGTGCCAGCAGTTTACAGGGTTTCAATCAGCCCCAGCATTTT. Filled out from reference TRBV28 and TRBJ1-5, the complete variable domain reads DVKVTQSSRYLVKRTGEKVFLECVQDMDHENMFWYRQDPGLGLRLIYFSYDVKMKEKGDIPEGYSVSREKKERFSLILESASTNQTSMYLCASSLQGFNQPQHFGDGTRLSIL.

This clonotype was detected only once. An end of the junction differs from the germline gene, which may be a read error. V is TRBV12-3 or TRBV12-4 and J is TRBJ2-3; TRBD2 matches 9 bases. This CDR3 has 14 amino acids. CDR3 nucleotides: TGTGCCAGCCTAAGCGGGGGGTACACAGATGCGCAGTATTTT. This sequence encodes CASLSGGYTDAQYF.

This clonotype was seen more than once but under ten times. This chain uses TRBV6-6 with TRBJ1-6, with a possible D match to TRBD1 (5 bases). This CDR3 region has 15 residues. V shed 0 bases and J shed 5 bases, with 8 bases lying between them. Germline loops: CDR1 MNHNY, CDR2 SVGAGI (reference sequence). This CDR3 is CASSYSGGNNSPLHF. DNA for the CDR3: TGTGCCAGCAGTTACTCGGGGGGTAATAATTCACCCCTCCACTTT.

In the case of this clonotype: A read error may explain this, as a much larger clone is one base away. The rearrangement uses TRBV29-1 and TRBJ2-1, with D possibly matching TRBD2 (5 bases). The J call may be mistaken, given a closer DNA end match to TRBJ2-7. Germline lookup yields CDR1 SQVTM and CDR2 ANQGSEA. This CDR3 comprises 11 residues. This chain's CDR3 is CSAVGDYEQYF. The CDR3 nucleotides are TGCAGCGCTGTCGGGGACTACGAGCAGTACTTC.

As to this clonotype: Sequence at one end of the junction differs from germline and may be a read error. This sequence joins TRBV7-7 and TRBJ2-5; maybe TRBD2 (6 bases). The CDR3 extends over 15 amino acids. Germline CDR1 SSHAT, CDR2 FNYEAQ (reference sequence). The CDR3 coding sequence is TGTGCTAGCAGCCCCCAGGTGGAGGGTTGGCAGACCCAGTACTTC. Its translation is CASSPQVEGWQTQYF.